The entry that follows covers one T cell receptor beta chain sequence. Authors' data handling: For nucleated cells, counts were estimated from reference gene primer amplification. Clones were sequenced by immunoSEQ multiplex PCR, and TCRdb holds only the in-frame ones, with some missing. That table furnishes V, J and clone size, whereas the DNA furnished D and trimming. The sample records approximately 340,000 clones, around 82% being singletons. The entry originates in a study of blood T cell repertoires in COVID-19. About the study: Acute and convalescent COVID-19 samples came from the United States, Italy and Spain. The analysed material was cDNA or gDNA that came from T cells, B-cell-depleted T cells, or PBMCs.

V was clipped by 2 bases and J by 8 bases, with 10 bases between them. Germline assignment: CDR1 MDHEN and CDR2 SYDVKM. The length of the CDR3 is 13 residues. Sequences were obtained from peripheral blood. The source is a man aged 25-40 years with active or convalescent COVID-19. This chain connects TRBV28 to TRBJ2-1, with D possibly TRBD2 on 6 matching bases. This CDR3 reads CASSLGGVDEQFF. The CDR3 DNA is TGTGCCAGCAGTTTAGGCGGGGTCGATGAGCAGTTCTTC.